The entry that follows covers one T cell receptor (beta chain) sequence. Its antigen is not identified. This entry belongs to a study of graft-versus-host responses after intestinal transplantation. Assay: immunoSEQ multiplex PCR; the TCRdb copy retains only in-frame clones and omits some. Counted here are about 40,000 clones, just over 90% occurring once; the ten biggest clones make up about 3.6%. Study-wide findings and caveats: Allograft graft-versus-host to host-versus-graft clonal ratios ran high in patients with graft-donor T cell macrochimerism. Detection of GvH clones occurred in recipient marrow, and some had their first appearance in ileum or blood.

The sample here was PBMCs, taken approximately 100 weeks after intestinal transplantation. The sequence was collected from a human patient who received an intestinal transplant, so some T cells may come from the graft donor.

CDR3 bases: TGTGCCAGTGGTGATACAGGGGGCTCCTACGAGCAGTACTTC. Translating gives CASGDTGGSYEQYF. The rearrangement links TRBV19 to TRBJ2-7, with TRBD1 identical over 8 bases. The CDR3 totals 14 residues. Germline assignment: CDR1 LNHDA and CDR2 SQIVND (reference sequence). J lost 0 bases, V lost 8 bases, and 6 bases had no gene match.